This TCR beta chain came from a study of blood T cell repertoires in COVID-19. Study-level background: Acute-phase and convalescent COVID-19 samples originated in the United States, Italy and Spain. The cDNA or gDNA used as material had been derived from T cells, B-cell-depleted T cells, or PBMCs.

In the original processing: Reference gene primer amplification gave estimated nucleated cell counts. Profiling relied on immunoSEQ multiplex PCR, and the TCRdb table lists in-frame clones only, not all of them. V and J calls plus clone size are reproduced from that table; the DNA served to infer D and trimming. This table has approximately 82,000 clones, roughly four fifths appearing once. This CDR3 comprises 16 residues. The ends were cut back, 3 bases at V and 8 bases at J, with 19 bases in the middle. CDR1 and CDR2 from the germline V gene are SGHAT and FQNNGV. This receptor was identified in an older woman with acute or convalescent COVID-19. The chain is built from TRBV11-2 and TRBJ1-4; D gene uncertain. Input material: peripheral blood. The CDR3, as DNA: TGTGCCAGCAGCTTCAATTCCCCGGGTACGGGGGAAAAACTGTTTTTT. It codes for CASSFNSPGTGEKLFF.